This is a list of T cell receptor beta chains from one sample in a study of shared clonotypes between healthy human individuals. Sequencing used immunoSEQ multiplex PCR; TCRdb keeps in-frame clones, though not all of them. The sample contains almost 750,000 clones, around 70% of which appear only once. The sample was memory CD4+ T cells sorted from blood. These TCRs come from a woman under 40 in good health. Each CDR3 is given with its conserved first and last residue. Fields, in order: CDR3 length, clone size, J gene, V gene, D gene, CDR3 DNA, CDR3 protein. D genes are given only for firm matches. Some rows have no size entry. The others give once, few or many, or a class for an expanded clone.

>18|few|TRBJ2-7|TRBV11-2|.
TGTGCCAGCAGCTTAGGAGGGACGGCCAGTAAGAGCTCCTACGAGCAGTACTTC
CASSLGGTASKSSYEQYF
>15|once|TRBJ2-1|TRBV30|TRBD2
TGTGCCTGGAGTGTACTAGCGGGAGGGGGTAATGAGCAGTTCTTC
CAWSVLAGGGNEQFF
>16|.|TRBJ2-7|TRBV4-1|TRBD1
TGCGCCAGCAGCCAACAGCTTTCGACAGGGACAGACGAGCAGTACTTC
CASSQQLSTGTDEQYF
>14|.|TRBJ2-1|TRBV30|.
TGTGCCTGGATCCGGGACCCCGTTAGCAGTGAGCAGTTCTTC
CAWIRDPVSSEQFF
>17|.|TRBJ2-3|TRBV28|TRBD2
TGTGCCAGCAGACGGGGACTATTGACGATTAGCACAGATACGCAGTATTTT
CASRRGLLTISTDTQYF
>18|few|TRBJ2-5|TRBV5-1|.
TGCGCCAGCAGCCCAACAGCGGTGGGAGGGGGTTCGTTGGAGACCCAGTACTTC
CASSPTAVGGGSLETQYF
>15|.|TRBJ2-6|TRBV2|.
TGTGCCGACCAACCCGGGACTCCTGGGGCCAACGTCCTGACTTTC
CADQPGTPGANVLTF
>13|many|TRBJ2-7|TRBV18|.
TGTGCCAGCTCAGCGGAGTGGCTCTACGAGCAGTACTTC
CASSAEWLYEQYF
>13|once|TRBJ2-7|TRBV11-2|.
TGTGCCAGCAGCCTTGCAGGGTCCAACGAGCAGTACTTC
CASSLAGSNEQYF
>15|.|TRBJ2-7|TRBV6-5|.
TGTGCCAGCAGACGCGGGCTCGGGGCGAACGACGAGCAGTACTTC
CASRRGLGANDEQYF
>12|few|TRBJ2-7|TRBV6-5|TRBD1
TGTGCCAGCAGGGGACAGGTCCACGAGCAGTACTTC
CASRGQVHEQYF
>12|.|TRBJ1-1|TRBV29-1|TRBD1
TGCAGCGTTGCGACAGGGTTAACTGAAGCTTTCTTT
CSVATGLTEAFF
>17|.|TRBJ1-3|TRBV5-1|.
TGCGCCAGCAGCTTGAGCCAGGCCAAAAACTCTGGAAACACCATATATTTT
CASSLSQAKNSGNTIYF
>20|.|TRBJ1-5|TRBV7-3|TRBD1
TGTGCCAGCAGCCCGACCGTCTCCCGGGACAGGGAATATAGCAATCAGCCCCAGCATTTT
CASSPTVSRDREYSNQPQHF
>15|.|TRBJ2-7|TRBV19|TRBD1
TGTGCCAGTAGTATAGTTGGACAGGGTACCTACGAGCAGTACTTC
CASSIVGQGTYEQYF
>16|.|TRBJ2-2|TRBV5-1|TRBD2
TGCGCCAGCAGCTTGGCCCTAGCGGGAGGCACCGGGGAGCTGTTTTTT
CASSLALAGGTGELFF
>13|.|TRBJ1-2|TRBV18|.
TGTGCCAGCTCACTGGCAGGGGCTTATGGCTACACCTTC
CASSLAGAYGYTF
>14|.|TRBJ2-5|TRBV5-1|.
TGCGCCAGCAGCTTGGGTTTTAGCGCAGAGACCCAGTACTTC
CASSLGFSAETQYF
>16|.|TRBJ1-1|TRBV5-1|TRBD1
TGCGCCAGCAGCTTAAAAACGGGACAGGGGAACACTGAAGCTTTCTTT
CASSLKTGQGNTEAFF
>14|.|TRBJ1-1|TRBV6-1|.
TGTGCCAGCAGTGACGAACAGATGAACACTGAAGCTTTCTTT
CASSDEQMNTEAFF
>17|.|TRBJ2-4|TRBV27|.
TGTGCCAGCAGTCGGGATTGGGGGGACCTCGCCAAAAACATTCAGTACTTC
CASSRDWGDLAKNIQYF
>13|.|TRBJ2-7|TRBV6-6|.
TGTGCCAGCAGTGCTACAGGGTTACGGGAGCAGTACTTC
CASSATGLREQYF
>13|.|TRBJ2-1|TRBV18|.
TGTGCCAGCTCACCGTCGTCTCGCGATGAGCAGTTCTTC
CASSPSSRDEQFF
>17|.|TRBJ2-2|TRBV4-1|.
TGCGCCAGCAGCCATAACCCGAGCCAGGGCGGAACCGGGGAGCTGTTTTTT
CASSHNPSQGGTGELFF
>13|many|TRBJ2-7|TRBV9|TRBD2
TGTGCCAGCAGCAGAGGGACTAGCGGCGAGCAGTACTTC
CASSRGTSGEQYF
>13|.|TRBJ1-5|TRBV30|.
TGTGCCTGGAGTCCAGGAGCCAATCAGCCCCAGCATTTT
CAWSPGANQPQHF
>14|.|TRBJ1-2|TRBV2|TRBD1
TGTGCCAGCAGTGAAGCCCGGGACAGGGGTGGCTACACCTTC
CASSEARDRGGYTF
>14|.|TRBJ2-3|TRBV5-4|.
TGTGCCAGCAGCTTGGAAGGGAGTTCAGATACGCAGTATTTT
CASSLEGSSDTQYF
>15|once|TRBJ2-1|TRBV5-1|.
TGCGCCAGCAGCTTGTCTACAAGCTCCTACAATGAGCAGTTCTTC
CASSLSTSSYNEQFF
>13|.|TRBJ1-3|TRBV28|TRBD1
TGTGCCAGCAGTCTAGACAGGGGAGACACCATATATTTT
CASSLDRGDTIYF
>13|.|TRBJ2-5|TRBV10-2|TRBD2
TGCGCCAGCACCGGGACTAATCGGGAGACCCAGTACTTC
CASTGTNRETQYF
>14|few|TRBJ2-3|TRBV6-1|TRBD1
TGTGCCAGCAATAGGGGGCAATCGACAGATACGCAGTATTTT
CASNRGQSTDTQYF
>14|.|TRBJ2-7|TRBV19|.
TGTGCCAGTAGTATAGTCCGTCCTCCCTACGAGCAGTACTTC
CASSIVRPPYEQYF
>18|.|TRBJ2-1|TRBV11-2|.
TGTGCCAGCAGCACGGTACTAGAGACCAGGGTGGGGTACAATGAGCAGTTCTTC
CASSTVLETRVGYNEQFF
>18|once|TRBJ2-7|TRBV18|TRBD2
TGTGCCAGCTCACCACCGCCGATAACCGGGACTAGGGAATACGAGCAGTACTTC
CASSPPPITGTREYEQYF
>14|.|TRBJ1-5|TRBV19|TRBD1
TGTGCCAGTAGTATGACAGGGGTCAGTCAGCCCCAGCATTTT
CASSMTGVSQPQHF
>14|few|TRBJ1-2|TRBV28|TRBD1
TGTGCCAGCACCTCGCAGGGGGCCGGTTTTGGCTACACCTTC
CASTSQGAGFGYTF
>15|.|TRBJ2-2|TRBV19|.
TGTGCCAGTAGTATTTCCCTAGCGAAAACCGGGGAGCTGTTTTTT
CASSISLAKTGELFF
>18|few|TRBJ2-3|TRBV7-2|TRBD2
TGTGCCAGCAGCTTAGAAGCGTGGGGGACTAGCGGGAGAGCTACGCAGTATTTT
CASSLEAWGTSGRATQYF
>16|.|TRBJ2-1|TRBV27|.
TGTGCCAGCAGTTTAGGGGTGGGTGAGGCCTACAATGAGCAGTTCTTC
CASSLGVGEAYNEQFF
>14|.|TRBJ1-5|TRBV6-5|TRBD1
TGTGCCAGCAAAGAGACAGGGGGCAATCAGCCCCAGCATTTT
CASKETGGNQPQHF
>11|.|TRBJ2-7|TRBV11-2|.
TGTGCCAGCAGCCGAAGGGGAGAGCAGTACTTC
CASSRRGEQYF
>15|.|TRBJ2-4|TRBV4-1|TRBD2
TGCGCCAGCAGCCAAGGGCTAGCGGGAGCAAACATTCAGTACTTC
CASSQGLAGANIQYF
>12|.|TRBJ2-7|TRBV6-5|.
TGTGCCAGCAGCACCACTAGACACGAGCAGTACTTC
CASSTTRHEQYF
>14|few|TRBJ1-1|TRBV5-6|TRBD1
TGTGCCAGCAGCGCGGACAGGGGGGCCACTGAAGCTTTCTTT
CASSADRGATEAFF
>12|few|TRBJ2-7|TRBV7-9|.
TGTGCCAGCAGCTTGGGGGACTACGAGCAGTACTTC
CASSLGDYEQYF
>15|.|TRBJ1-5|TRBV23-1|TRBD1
TGCGCCAGCAGTCAAGATGGACAGGGGTGTGGGCCCCAGCATTTT
CASSQDGQGCGPQHF
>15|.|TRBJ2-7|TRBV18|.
TGTGCCAGCTCACCACAGCCGGGGCCGGAGGACGAGCAGTACTTC
CASSPQPGPEDEQYF
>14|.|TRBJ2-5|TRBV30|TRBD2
TGTGCCTGGAGAGGCGGGAGTAGTGGTGAGACCCAGTACTTC
CAWRGGSSGETQYF
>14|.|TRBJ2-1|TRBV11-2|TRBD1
TGTGCCAGCAGCCCCGGGACAGGTACAAATGAGCAGTTCTTC
CASSPGTGTNEQFF
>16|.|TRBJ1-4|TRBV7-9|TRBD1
TGTGCCAGCAGCACAGGGGTCGGGACAGGCAATGAAAAACTGTTTTTT
CASSTGVGTGNEKLFF
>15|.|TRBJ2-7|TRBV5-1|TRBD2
TGCGCCAGCAGTTATAGCGGGAGCGTTTCCTACGAGCAGTACTTC
CASSYSGSVSYEQYF
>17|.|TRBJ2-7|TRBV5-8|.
TGTGCCAGCAGCTTGGCCTACGGGACCCGTCGATCCTACGAGCAGTACTTC
CASSLAYGTRRSYEQYF
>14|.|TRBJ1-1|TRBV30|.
TGTGCCTGGAGCGGAGGACCCGTGGCGACTGAAGCTTTCTTT
CAWSGGPVATEAFF
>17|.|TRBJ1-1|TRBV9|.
TGTGCCAGCAGCGCCTCCGGGACCCAGACCACTAACACTGAAGCTTTCTTT
CASSASGTQTTNTEAFF
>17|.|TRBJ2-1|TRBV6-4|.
TGTGCCAGCAGTGACCCGAGGGTAAGGGAGTGGGGCAATGAGCAGTTCTTC
CASSDPRVREWGNEQFF
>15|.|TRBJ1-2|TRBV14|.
TGTGCCAGCAGCCCAGGCACGGGTTGGGACTATGGCTACACCTTC
CASSPGTGWDYGYTF